This T cell receptor beta chain was recovered during a study of T cell changes during pregnancy in multiple sclerosis. Assay used: immunoSEQ multiplex PCR; TCRdb lists only in-frame clones, some missing. The table shows tens of thousands of clones, with roughly 93% occurring only once. CDR1 is MNHEY and CDR2 is SMNVEV in the germline V gene (reference sequence). Trimming removed 7 bases from V and 5 bases from J; junction bases left unmatched: 5. The CDR3 spans 13 residues. The J gene is TRBJ2-1, the V gene TRBV27; TRBD2 aligns across 7 bases. The origin of this receptor is a female donor with multiple sclerosis, enrolled in a pregnancy study. This material consisted of peripheral blood, taken in the second trimester of pregnancy. CDR3 in amino acids: CASTGGLDNEQFF. CDR3 bases: TGTGCCAGCACGGGAGGCTTAGACAATGAGCAGTTCTTC.